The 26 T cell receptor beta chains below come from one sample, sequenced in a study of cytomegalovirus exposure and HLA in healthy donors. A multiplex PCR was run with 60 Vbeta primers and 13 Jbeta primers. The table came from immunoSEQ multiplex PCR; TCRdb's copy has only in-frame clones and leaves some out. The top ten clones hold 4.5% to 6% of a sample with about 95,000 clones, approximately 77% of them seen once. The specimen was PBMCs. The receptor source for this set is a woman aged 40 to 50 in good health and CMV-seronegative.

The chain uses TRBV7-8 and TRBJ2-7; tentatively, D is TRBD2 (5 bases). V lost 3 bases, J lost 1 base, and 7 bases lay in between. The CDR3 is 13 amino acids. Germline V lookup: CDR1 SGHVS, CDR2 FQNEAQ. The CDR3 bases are TGTGCCAGCAGCTTGGAGGTTTCCTACGAGCAGTACTTC. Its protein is CASSLEVSYEQYF.

The CDR3 region is CASSLGLTLAIKNTGELFF. The CDR3 bases are TGCGCCAGCAGCTTGGGCCTAACACTAGCGATAAAGAACACCGGGGAGCTGTTTTTT. The V gene is TRBV5-1, the J gene TRBJ2-2; TRBD2 matches at 7 bases. With V trimmed by 0 bases and J by 1 base, 12 bases remained unmatched. The CDR3 is made up of 19 amino acids. In germline, CDR1 is SGHRS, CDR2 YFSETQ.

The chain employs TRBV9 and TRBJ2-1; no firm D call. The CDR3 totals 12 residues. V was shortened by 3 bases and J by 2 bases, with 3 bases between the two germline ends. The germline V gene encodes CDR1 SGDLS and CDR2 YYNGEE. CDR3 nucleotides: TGTGCCAGCAGCGCTACCTACAATGAGCAGTTCTTC. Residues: CASSATYNEQFF.

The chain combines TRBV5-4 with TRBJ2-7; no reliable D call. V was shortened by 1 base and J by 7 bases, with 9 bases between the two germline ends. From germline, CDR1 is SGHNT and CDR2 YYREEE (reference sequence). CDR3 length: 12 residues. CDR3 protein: CASSLTRGEQYV. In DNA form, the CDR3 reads TGTGCCAGCAGCTTGACCCGAGGAGAGCAGTACGTC.

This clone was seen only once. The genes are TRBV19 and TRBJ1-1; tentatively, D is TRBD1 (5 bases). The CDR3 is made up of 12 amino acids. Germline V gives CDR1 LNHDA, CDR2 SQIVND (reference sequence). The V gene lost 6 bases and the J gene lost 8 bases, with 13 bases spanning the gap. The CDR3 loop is CASRTGWGEAFF. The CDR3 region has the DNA TGTGCCAGTAGAACGGGTTGGGGCGAAGCTTTCTTT.

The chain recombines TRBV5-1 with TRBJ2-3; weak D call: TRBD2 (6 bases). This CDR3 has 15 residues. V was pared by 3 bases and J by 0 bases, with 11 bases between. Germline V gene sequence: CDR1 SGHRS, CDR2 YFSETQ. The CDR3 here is CASSSGTASTDTQYF. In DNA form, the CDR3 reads TGCGCCAGCAGCTCAGGGACTGCTAGCACAGATACGCAGTATTTT.

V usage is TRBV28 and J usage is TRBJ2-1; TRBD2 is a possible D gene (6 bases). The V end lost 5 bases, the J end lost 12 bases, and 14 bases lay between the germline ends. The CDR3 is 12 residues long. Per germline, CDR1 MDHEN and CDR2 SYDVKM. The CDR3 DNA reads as TGTGCCAGCAGTCTACTCCTGCGGGGGCAGTTCTTC. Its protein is CASSLLLRGQFF.

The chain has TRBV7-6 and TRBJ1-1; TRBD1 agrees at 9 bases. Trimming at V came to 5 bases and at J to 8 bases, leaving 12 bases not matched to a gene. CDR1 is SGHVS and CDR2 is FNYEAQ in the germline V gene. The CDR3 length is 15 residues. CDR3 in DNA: TGTGCCAGCAGCCGCAGTGCGGGACAGGGAGTCGAAGCTTTCTTT. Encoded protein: CASSRSAGQGVEAFF.

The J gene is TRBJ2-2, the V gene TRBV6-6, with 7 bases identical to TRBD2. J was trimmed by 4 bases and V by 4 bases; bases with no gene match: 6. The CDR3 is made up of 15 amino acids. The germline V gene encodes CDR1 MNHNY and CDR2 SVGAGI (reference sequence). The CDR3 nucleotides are TGTGCCAGCAGTTGGGGGGGTCGGGGCACCGGGGAGCTGTTTTTT. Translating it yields CASSWGGRGTGELFF.

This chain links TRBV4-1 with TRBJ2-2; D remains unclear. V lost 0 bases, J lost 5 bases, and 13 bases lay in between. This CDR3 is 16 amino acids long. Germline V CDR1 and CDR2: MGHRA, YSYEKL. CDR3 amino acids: CASSQDQSWQTGELFF. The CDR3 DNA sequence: TGCGCCAGCAGCCAAGATCAATCTTGGCAAACCGGGGAGCTGTTTTTT.

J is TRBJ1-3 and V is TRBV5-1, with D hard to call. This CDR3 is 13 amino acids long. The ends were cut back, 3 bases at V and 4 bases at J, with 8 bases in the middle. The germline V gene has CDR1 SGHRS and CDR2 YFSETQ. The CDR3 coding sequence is TGCGCCAGCAGCTCGGTCGGGGGAAACACCATATATTTT. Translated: CASSSVGGNTIYF.

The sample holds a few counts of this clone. CDR3 sequence reads: CASSYPGTPLHF. CDR3 DNA sequence: TGTGCCAGCAGTTACCCAGGAACACCCCTCCACTTT. The chain recombines TRBV6-5 with TRBJ1-6; no clear D. Germline CDR1 is MNHEY and CDR2 is SVGAGI. The CDR3 is made up of 12 amino acids. The V end lost 2 bases, the J end lost 11 bases, and 7 bases lay between the germline ends.

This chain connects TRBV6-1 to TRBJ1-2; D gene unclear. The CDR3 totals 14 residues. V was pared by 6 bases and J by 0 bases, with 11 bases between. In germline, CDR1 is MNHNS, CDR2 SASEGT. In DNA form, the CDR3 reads TGTGCCAGCAGGGTACAGCTACCTAACTATGGCTACACCTTC. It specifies CASRVQLPNYGYTF.

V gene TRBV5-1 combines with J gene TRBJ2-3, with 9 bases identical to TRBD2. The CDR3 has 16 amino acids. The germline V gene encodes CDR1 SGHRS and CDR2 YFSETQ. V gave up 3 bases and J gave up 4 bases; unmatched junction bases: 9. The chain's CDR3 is CASSWGGSGRPDTQYF. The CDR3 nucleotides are TGCGCCAGCAGCTGGGGAGGGAGCGGGAGGCCAGATACGCAGTATTTT.

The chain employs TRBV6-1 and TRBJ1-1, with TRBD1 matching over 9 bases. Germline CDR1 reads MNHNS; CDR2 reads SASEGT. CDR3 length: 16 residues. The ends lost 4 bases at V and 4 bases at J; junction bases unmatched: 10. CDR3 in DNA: TGTGCCAGCAGTGTGACAGGGGGACCTTCGGGCACTGAAGCTTTCTTT. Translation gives CASSVTGGPSGTEAFF.

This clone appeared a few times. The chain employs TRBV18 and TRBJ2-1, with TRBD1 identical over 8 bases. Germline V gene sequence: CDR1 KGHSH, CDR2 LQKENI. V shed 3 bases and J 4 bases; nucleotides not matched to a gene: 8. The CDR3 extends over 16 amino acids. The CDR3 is CASSPQGTGAYNEQFF. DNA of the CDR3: TGTGCCAGCTCACCGCAAGGGACAGGCGCATACAATGAGCAGTTCTTC. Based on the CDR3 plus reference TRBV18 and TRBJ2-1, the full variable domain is NAGVMQNPRHLVRRRGQEARLRCSPMKGHSHVYWYRQLPEEGLKFMVYLQKENIIDESGMPKERFSAEFPKEGPSILRIQQVVRGDSAAYFCASSPQGTGAYNEQFFGPGTRLTVL.

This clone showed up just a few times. The CDR3, as DNA: TGTGCCAGCAGAACGGACATGATTTACGAGCAGTACTTC. Translation: CASRTDMIYEQYF. The genes are TRBV2 and TRBJ2-7; TRBD1 might be the D (5 bases). Trimming removed 6 bases at V and 4 bases at J, with 13 bases between. Germline-derived CDR1 and CDR2 are SNHLY and FYNNEI. The CDR3 is made up of 13 amino acids. The full variable domain, completed using reference TRBV2 and TRBJ2-7, is EPEVTQTPSHQVTQMGQEVILRCVPISNHLYFYWYRQILGQKVEFLVSFYNNEISEKSEIFDDQFSVERPDGSNFTLKIRSTKLEDSAMYFCASRTDMIYEQYFGPGTRLTVT.

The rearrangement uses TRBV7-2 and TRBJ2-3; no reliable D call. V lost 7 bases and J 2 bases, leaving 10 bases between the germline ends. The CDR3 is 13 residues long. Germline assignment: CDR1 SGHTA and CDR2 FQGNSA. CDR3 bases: TGTGCCAGCAACCAACGCGTCACAGATACGCAGTATTTT. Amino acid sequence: CASNQRVTDTQYF.

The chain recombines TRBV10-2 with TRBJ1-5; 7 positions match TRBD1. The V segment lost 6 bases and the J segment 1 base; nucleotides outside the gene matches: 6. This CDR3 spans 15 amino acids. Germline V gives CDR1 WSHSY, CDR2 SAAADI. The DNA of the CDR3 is TGCGCCAGCAGGAGGGACAGATTAAGCAATCAGCCCCAGCATTTT. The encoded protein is CASRRDRLSNQPQHF.

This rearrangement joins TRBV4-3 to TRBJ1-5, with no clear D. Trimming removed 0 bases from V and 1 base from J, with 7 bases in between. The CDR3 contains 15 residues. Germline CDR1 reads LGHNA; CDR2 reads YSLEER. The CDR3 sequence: CASSQDSSSNQPQHF. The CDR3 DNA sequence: TGCGCCAGCAGCCAAGATTCGTCCAGCAATCAGCCCCAGCATTTT.

CDR3 nucleotides: TGTGCCAGCAGGTCCGACAGACAGAGCGCGGAAGCTTTCTTT. This encodes CASRSDRQSAEAFF. The V gene is TRBV6-5, the J gene TRBJ1-1; tentative D call: TRBD1 (5 bases). V gave up 6 bases and J gave up 8 bases, with 19 bases separating them. Per the germline V gene, CDR1 is MNHEY and CDR2 is SVGAGI. The CDR3 spans 14 residues.

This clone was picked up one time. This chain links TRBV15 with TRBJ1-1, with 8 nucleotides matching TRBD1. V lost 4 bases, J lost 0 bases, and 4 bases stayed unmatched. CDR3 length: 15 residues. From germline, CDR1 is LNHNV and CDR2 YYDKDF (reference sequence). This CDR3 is CATSTGQGMNTEAFF. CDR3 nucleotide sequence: TGTGCCACCAGCACTGGACAGGGAATGAACACTGAAGCTTTCTTT.

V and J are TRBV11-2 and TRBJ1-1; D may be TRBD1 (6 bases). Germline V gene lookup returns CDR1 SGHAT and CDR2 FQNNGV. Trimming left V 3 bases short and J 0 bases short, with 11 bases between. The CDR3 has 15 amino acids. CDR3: CASSFQTGLNTEAFF. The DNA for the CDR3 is TGTGCCAGCAGCTTTCAGACAGGTCTGAACACTGAAGCTTTCTTT.

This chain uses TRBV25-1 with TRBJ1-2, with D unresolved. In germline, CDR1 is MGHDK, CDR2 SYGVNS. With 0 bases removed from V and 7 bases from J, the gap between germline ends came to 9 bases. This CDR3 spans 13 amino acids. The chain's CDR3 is CASSEYSRGGYTF. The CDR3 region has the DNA TGTGCCAGCAGTGAATATAGTCGGGGTGGCTACACCTTC.

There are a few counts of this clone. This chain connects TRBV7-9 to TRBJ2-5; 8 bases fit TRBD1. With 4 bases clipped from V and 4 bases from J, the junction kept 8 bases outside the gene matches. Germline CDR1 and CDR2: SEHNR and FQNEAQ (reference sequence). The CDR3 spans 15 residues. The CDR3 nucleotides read TGTGCCAGCAGCTCTTCAGGGGGCTGGGGAGAGACCCAGTACTTC. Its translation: CASSSSGGWGETQYF.

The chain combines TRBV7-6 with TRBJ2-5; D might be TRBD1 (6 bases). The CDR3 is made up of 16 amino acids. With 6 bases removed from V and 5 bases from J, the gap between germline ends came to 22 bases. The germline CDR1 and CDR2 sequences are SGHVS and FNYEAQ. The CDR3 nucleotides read TGTGCCAGCAGGCACCCCTACGATCTAAGGGGGGAGACCCAGTACTTC. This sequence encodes CASRHPYDLRGETQYF.